The rows below give T cell receptor beta chains drawn from one sample of a study of T cells in Graves' hyperthyroidism and ophthalmopathy. Via MiXCR, TCRdb re-called the multiplex PCR reads, giving one row per CDR3 protein. Among hundreds of thousands of distinct CDR3 sequences listed, approximately 36% were seen once. Sequencing used blood. The receptors were sampled from a woman between 35 and 50 years old with Graves' hyperthyroidism. Both conserved end residues are part of each CDR3. A D gene is named only where the DNA matches it firmly. Only part of the rows carry a size: once, few, many, or a class if the clone is expanded.

clone_size,v_call,d_call,j_call,cdr3_nt,cdr3_aa
many,TRBV4-3,-,TRBJ1-3,TGCGCCAGCAGCCAAGACAGCTCTGGAAACACCATATATTTT,CASSQDSSGNTIYF
many,TRBV2,-,TRBJ2-5,TGTGCCAGCAACGTCCGGGCAGGGATAACAGAGACCCAGTACTTC,CASNVRAGITETQYF
many,TRBV7-2,-,TRBJ2-5,TGTGCCAGCAGCAGACAGTTGGGAGAGACCCAGTACTTC,CASSRQLGETQYF
-,TRBV20-1,-,TRBJ2-4,TGCAGTGCTAGGGGACGCTCCCAGTACTTC,CSARGRSQYF
-,TRBV7-2,-,TRBJ2-2,TGTGCCAGCAGCCAGAGTACGAACACCGGGGAGCTGTTTTTT,CASSQSTNTGELFF
-,TRBV6-5,-,TRBJ2-7,TGTGCCAGCAGCGCCTCGGCTGTATTCTACGAGCAGTACTTC,CASSASAVFYEQYF
-,TRBV4-2,-,TRBJ1-2,TGTGCCAGCTCACCAGGGGATTACTATGGCTACACCTTC,CASSPGDYYGYTF
-,TRBV10-2,-,TRBJ2-5,TGCGCCAGCAGTCCGGGGATAAGAATGGTGACCCAGTACTTC,CASSPGIRMVTQYF
few,TRBV6-5,-,TRBJ1-6,TGTGCCAGCAGTTACTCGAGCCTATCTGTGACAGAACTTCTGTTT,CASSYSSLSVTELLF
many,TRBV7-9,-,TRBJ1-3,TGTGCCAGCAGCTTAACTACTGGAAACACCATATATTTT,CASSLTTGNTIYF
-,TRBV12-3/TRBV12-4,-,TRBJ2-7,TGTGTCAGCAGTTCTACTTGGGGATCAGGGGAGCAGTACTTC,CVSSSTWGSGEQYF
many,TRBV7-8,-,TRBJ2-7,TGTGCCAGCAGCAGTTACGCCTACGAGCAGTACTTC,CASSSYAYEQYF
-,TRBV4-3,-,TRBJ1-2,TGCGCCAGCAGCCAAGATTTCAACTATGGCTCCACCTTC,CASSQDFNYGSTF
few,TRBV5-1,-,TRBJ2-7,TGTGCCAGCAGCTTGGCCGGGACCGGGAAATACTTC,CASSLAGTGKYF
many,TRBV7-9,-,TRBJ1-6,TGTGCCAGCAGAGGACAGACTACCAATTCACCCCTCCACTTT,CASRGQTTNSPLHF
few,TRBV4-3,-,TRBJ1-1,TGCGCCAGCAGCCTCCGGGGCAGGGGCAACACTGAAGCTTTCTTT,CASSLRGRGNTEAFF
-,TRBV10-3,TRBD1,TRBJ2-7,TGTGCCATCAGCAGAGACAGGGGGCTGGGCAACTACGAGCAGTACTTC,CAISRDRGLGNYEQYF
many,TRBV19,TRBD1,TRBJ1-2,TGTGCCAGTAGTCAGCAGATACAGGGGAACTATGGCTACACCTTC,CASSQQIQGNYGYTF
-,TRBV7-1,-,TRBJ1-5,TGTGCCAGCAGCTCGGAAAAAAAAAATCAGCCCCAGCATTTT,CASSSEKKNQPQHF
many,TRBV11-2,-,TRBJ1-5,TGTGCCAGCAGCTTAGTTCCGGGACAAGATCAGCCCCAGCATTTT,CASSLVPGQDQPQHF
-,TRBV19,-,TRBJ2-7,TGTGCCAGTAGTCCTTCATCAGGGTCCGAGCAGTACTTC,CASSPSSGSEQYF
many,TRBV7-9,-,TRBJ1-2,TGTGCCAGCAGCCCGATTGAGAGTGGCTACACCTTC,CASSPIESGYTF
many,TRBV14,TRBD1,TRBJ1-6,TGTGCCAGCAGTCAGGGGACAGTTAATTCACCCCTCCACTTT,CASSQGTVNSPLHF
many,TRBV5-4,-,TRBJ2-5,TGTGCCAGCAGCCGTCTGGACCAAGAGACCCAGTACTTC,CASSRLDQETQYF
many,TRBV20-1,-,TRBJ2-5,TGCAGTGCTGAAACGACTGGGCAAGAGACCCAGTACTTC,CSAETTGQETQYF
many,TRBV7-2,-,TRBJ1-3,TGTGCCAGCAGGGGAGGGGGCTCTGGAAACACCATATATTTT,CASRGGGSGNTIYF